The T cell receptor beta chain under discussion was sequenced for a study of control samples from healthy donors and cancer patients. TCRdb's copy holds only in-frame clones and misses some; the assay was immunoSEQ multiplex PCR. The table includes fewer than 65,000 clones, about 80% detected once. V lost 7 bases to trimming and J lost 0 bases, with 13 bases between them. The CDR3 runs 15 residues. Germline assignment: CDR1 MNHEY and CDR2 SVGAGI. Source material: blood. The clonotype was recovered from a man between 65 and 85 years old in good health. J is TRBJ1-3 and V is TRBV6-5; maybe TRBD1 (6 bases). The CDR3 reads CASTADRSSGNTIYF. CDR3 coding DNA: TGTGCCAGCACCGCCGACAGGAGCTCTGGAAACACCATATATTTT.